A selection of T cell receptor beta chains follows, all from one sample in a study of blood T cell repertoires in COVID-19. Assay used: immunoSEQ multiplex PCR; TCRdb lists only in-frame clones, some missing. The data contain about 220,000 clones, about 82% of them singletons. The specimen was peripheral blood. The receptors were gathered from a woman between 65 and 79 years old with COVID-19, enrolled during active disease. Each CDR3 is given with its conserved first and last residue. Fields, in order: D gene, V gene, J gene, clone size, CDR3 DNA, CDR3 protein. A D gene is named only where the DNA matches it firmly. Clone size appears in some rows only: once, few, many, or a class for an expanded clone.

d_gene: TRBD1
v_gene: TRBV29-1
j_gene: TRBJ2-7
abundance: -
CDR3nt: TGCAGCGTTGTCCGGGACAGGGCCCCCTACGAGCAGTACTTC
CDR3aa: CSVVRDRAPYEQYF

d_gene: -
v_gene: TRBV3-1/TRBV3-2
j_gene: TRBJ1-3
abundance: -
CDR3nt: TGTGCCAGCTCTGAGGAGTCTGGAAACACCATATATTTT
CDR3aa: CASSEESGNTIYF

d_gene: -
v_gene: TRBV6-5
j_gene: TRBJ1-1
abundance: -
CDR3nt: TGTGCCAGCAGTTACAGGGGAAACGCGATCACTGAAGCTTTCTTT
CDR3aa: CASSYRGNAITEAFF

d_gene: -
v_gene: TRBV27
j_gene: TRBJ1-2
abundance: -
CDR3nt: TGTGCCAGCAGTCGGGCAGGGAATAACTATGGCTACACCTTC
CDR3aa: CASSRAGNNYGYTF

d_gene: TRBD1
v_gene: TRBV19
j_gene: TRBJ1-6
abundance: -
CDR3nt: TGTGCCAGTAGTAGCCGGGACAGCTATAATTCACCCCTCCACTTT
CDR3aa: CASSSRDSYNSPLHF

d_gene: TRBD2
v_gene: TRBV9
j_gene: TRBJ2-6
abundance: -
CDR3nt: TGTGCCAGCAGTGTTAGCGTAGCGGGATTATCTGGGGCCAACGTCCTGACTTTC
CDR3aa: CASSVSVAGLSGANVLTF

d_gene: TRBD2
v_gene: TRBV2
j_gene: TRBJ2-3
abundance: -
CDR3nt: TGTGCCAGCAAGCGGGGAACAGATACGCAGTATTTT
CDR3aa: CASKRGTDTQYF

d_gene: TRBD1
v_gene: TRBV7-3
j_gene: TRBJ2-3
abundance: -
CDR3nt: TGTGCCAGCAGCCTTCCCGACAGGGGGAAAACAGATACGCAGTATTTT
CDR3aa: CASSLPDRGKTDTQYF

d_gene: -
v_gene: TRBV11-3
j_gene: TRBJ1-1
abundance: -
CDR3nt: TGTGCCAGCAGCGGAAGAAGGACAGATAAAGCTTTCTTT
CDR3aa: CASSGRRTDKAFF

d_gene: TRBD1
v_gene: TRBV15
j_gene: TRBJ1-2
abundance: -
CDR3nt: TGTGCCACCAGCAGGGACAGGGATGGCTACACCTTC
CDR3aa: CATSRDRDGYTF

d_gene: -
v_gene: TRBV11-3
j_gene: TRBJ1-6
abundance: -
CDR3nt: TGTGCCACTCGTGGGTCCGGGGATTCACCCCTCCACTTT
CDR3aa: CATRGSGDSPLHF

d_gene: -
v_gene: TRBV5-5
j_gene: TRBJ2-3
abundance: -
CDR3nt: TGTGCCAGCAGCGTCGGTCCCTACACAGATACGCAGTATTTT
CDR3aa: CASSVGPYTDTQYF

d_gene: -
v_gene: TRBV14
j_gene: TRBJ1-1
abundance: -
CDR3nt: TGTGCCAGCAGCCCGAGGACAGCGAGAGATAGGGAAGCTTTCTTT
CDR3aa: CASSPRTARDREAFF

d_gene: TRBD1
v_gene: TRBV18
j_gene: TRBJ2-1
abundance: -
CDR3nt: TGTGCCAGCTCACCTACTCCGGGACAGGGGGCTTCGGGTGAGCAGTTCTTC
CDR3aa: CASSPTPGQGASGEQFF

d_gene: -
v_gene: TRBV7-5
j_gene: TRBJ2-3
abundance: once
CDR3nt: TGTGCCAGATTGGGTAGCGGGGGTCTTGGCACAGATACGCAGTATTTT
CDR3aa: CARLGSGGLGTDTQYF

d_gene: -
v_gene: TRBV7-2
j_gene: TRBJ1-1
abundance: -
CDR3nt: TGTGCCAGCAGCTTCGGACAGTTCGAAGCTTTCTTT
CDR3aa: CASSFGQFEAFF

d_gene: -
v_gene: TRBV4-3
j_gene: TRBJ2-5
abundance: few
CDR3nt: TGCGCCAGCAGCCAAGAAATGGGAGGAACCGAGAGCCAGTACTTC
CDR3aa: CASSQEMGGTESQYF

d_gene: -
v_gene: TRBV18
j_gene: TRBJ2-5
abundance: -
CDR3nt: TGTGCCAGCTCAAAAGGGGGGGCCTCTCAAGAGACCCAGTACTTC
CDR3aa: CASSKGGASQETQYF

d_gene: -
v_gene: TRBV12-3/TRBV12-4
j_gene: TRBJ1-5
abundance: once
CDR3nt: TGTGCCAGCACGAGGACAGAATCAGCACCCCAGCATTTT
CDR3aa: CASTRTESAPQHF

d_gene: -
v_gene: TRBV18
j_gene: TRBJ1-2
abundance: -
CDR3nt: TGTGCCAGCTCACCACTCGCCGGAGGAGAATTCGGAGGCTACACCTTC
CDR3aa: CASSPLAGGEFGGYTF

d_gene: -
v_gene: TRBV7-6
j_gene: TRBJ1-6
abundance: -
CDR3nt: TGTGCCAGCAGTAGCATACCTGGGGGGGTTAATTCACCCCTCCACTTT
CDR3aa: CASSSIPGGVNSPLHF

d_gene: TRBD2
v_gene: TRBV6-2/TRBV6-3
j_gene: TRBJ2-7
abundance: -
CDR3nt: TGTGCCAGCAGTAACTATGGGCTAGCGGGAGGGCCGCACTTC
CDR3aa: CASSNYGLAGGPHF

d_gene: TRBD1
v_gene: TRBV6-5
j_gene: TRBJ1-2
abundance: -
CDR3nt: TGTGCCAGCAGCAGAGGGGGCGAGTTCTATGGCTACACCTTC
CDR3aa: CASSRGGEFYGYTF